This TCR beta chain was found in a study of shared clonotypes between healthy human individuals. Trimming cost V 1 base and J 3 bases, with 11 bases left between them. CDR3 length equals 15 residues. Germline values: CDR1 LNHDA, CDR2 SQIVND (reference sequence). Profiling relied on immunoSEQ multiplex PCR, and the TCRdb table lists in-frame clones only, not all of them. The sample contains approximately 980,000 clones, about three quarters of which appear only once. The chain is built from TRBV19 and TRBJ2-3, with D perhaps TRBD2 (5 bases). This clonotype was obtained from a man between 18 and 35 years old in good health. Sequencing input: memory CD4+ T cells sorted from blood. Noted subset: CD45RA-negative fraction. CDR3 region: CASSIGGISTDTQYF. In nucleotides, the CDR3 is TGTGCCAGTAGTATAGGAGGGATTAGTACAGATACGCAGTATTTT. Drawing the rest from reference TRBV19 and TRBJ2-3, the complete variable domain is DGGITQSPKYLFRKEGQNVTLSCEQNLNHDAMYWYRQDPGQGLRLIYYSQIVNDFQKGDIAEGYSVSREKKESFPLTVTSAQKNPTAFYLCASSIGGISTDTQYFGPGTRLTVL.